This T cell receptor beta chain was captured by sequencing in a study of T cell responses to AZD1222 COVID-19 vaccine. Study details: Second doses that came at about 4 or about 12 weeks were put together.

Findings of the study overall: Baseline seropositivity occurred in only 5 or 6 AZD1222 recipients. White British ancestry dominated among donors, who included more females, and clonal diversity was possibly underestimated.

Notes on this clone: Its antigen remains unidentified.

With V trimmed by 3 bases and J by 5 bases, 6 bases remained unmatched. The germline gives CDR1 KGHSH, CDR2 LQKENI. The CDR3 length is 14 residues. Some clones are missing from TCRdb's copy, which holds only in-frame ones; the method was immunoSEQ multiplex PCR. Of over 120,000 clones in the sample, 80% to 95% were seen once. Sequences were derived from peripheral blood, sampled on day 0 of AZD1222 vaccination. The chain has TRBV18 and TRBJ1-1, with TRBD1 matching 7 bases. The receptor comes from an adult in good health. The CDR3 bases are TGTGCCAGCTCACCTAACAGGGGTGAGACTGAAGCTTTCTTT. Its protein product is CASSPNRGETEAFF.